A single sample is the source of the 30 T cell receptor beta chains below, sequenced in a study of T cell repertoires in cytomegalovirus infection. For these TCRs, the target antigens are not known. TCRdb redid the calling of the reads with MiXCR, one entry per CDR3 protein. The repertoire holds roughly 920,000 distinct CDR3 sequences, about 33% seen once, with 13% in the top ten. The sequencing used cultured CD8+ T cells from PBMCs, collected from culture after CMV antigen stimulation. The receptors stem from a human donor in good health (CMV status not recorded). Some clones in this sample may be carry-over from other donors' samples.

The rearrangement links TRBV12-3 or TRBV12-4 to TRBJ1-2; no definite D call. The V and J ends lost 2 bases and 5 bases respectively, with 12 bases between them. CDR3 size: 14 residues. The chain's CDR3 is CASSLSPARYGYTF. CDR3 nucleotide sequence: TGTGCCAGCAGTTTATCCCCAGCCAGATATGGCTACACCTTC.

The rearrangement joins TRBV29-1 to TRBJ2-6, with 9 nucleotides matching TRBD1. The germline V gene encodes CDR1 SQVTM and CDR2 ANQGSEA. CDR3 length: 16 amino acids. With V trimmed by 7 bases and J by 3 bases, 10 bases remained unmatched. This CDR3 is CSGIHRGPDGANVLTF. DNA of the CDR3: TGCAGCGGTATTCACAGGGGGCCGGATGGGGCCAACGTCCTGACTTTC. Using reference TRBV29-1 and TRBJ2-6 for the parts outside the CDR3, the full variable domain is SAVISQKPSRDICQRGTSLTIQCQVDSQVTMMFWYRQQPGQSLTLIATANQGSEATYESGFVIDKFPISRPNLTFSTLTVSNMSPEDSSIYLCSGIHRGPDGANVLTFGAGSRLTVL.

The genes are TRBV6-8 and TRBJ2-5; 13 nucleotides agree with TRBD2. The CDR3 consists of 16 residues. V lost 5 bases and J lost 2; bases outside the gene matches: 5. Germline values: CDR1 MNHGY, CDR2 SAAAGT. For the CDR3, the DNA is TGTGCCAGCAGTACCGGGACTAGCGGGGTACAAGAGACCCAGTACTTC. Protein sequence: CASSTGTSGVQETQYF.

This clonotype occurred a few times. V is TRBV6-6 and J is TRBJ1-4, with 7 bases identical to TRBD1. The CDR3 runs 14 residues. Germline V gives CDR1 MNHNY, CDR2 SVGAGI (reference sequence). V dropped 7 bases and J dropped 5; count of bases not matched to a gene: 7. DNA for the CDR3: TGTGCCAGCACCGTCGGGACAGTCAATGAAAAACTGTTTTTT. Residues: CASTVGTVNEKLFF.

This clonotype has only a few counts. This sequence joins TRBV7-6 and TRBJ1-1; a possible D gene is TRBD1 (5 bases). There are 12 residues in the CDR3. Trimming took 10 bases from V and 2 from J, leaving 11 bases between them. Germline CDR1 and CDR2: SGHVS and FNYEAQ. The CDR3 region has the DNA TGTGCCATGGGACTCAAAAACACTGAAGCTTTCTTT. Translated, it gives CAMGLKNTEAFF.

The chain recombines TRBV12-3 or TRBV12-4 with TRBJ2-3; 11 bases are shared with TRBD2. V was clipped by 6 bases and J by 4 bases; unmatched bases: 9. The CDR3 covers 16 residues. The CDR3 spells CASSSIAGGLSDTQYF. Here the CDR3 DNA reads TGTGCCAGCAGCTCCATAGCGGGGGGGTTATCAGATACGCAGTATTTT.

This clonotype turned up a few times. The rearrangement links TRBV7-2 to TRBJ1-1; D gene uncertain. This CDR3 is built from 12 residues. Germline assignment: CDR1 SGHTA and CDR2 FQGNSA. The V end was cut by 1 base, the J end by 6 bases, with 6 bases between. The CDR3 DNA reads TGTGCCAGCAGCTTAGGGAGCTCTGAAGCTTTCTTT. It codes for CASSLGSSEAFF.

Only a few counts were recorded for this clonotype. J is TRBJ1-4 and V is TRBV6-1; D gene uncertain. Germline assignment: CDR1 MNHNS and CDR2 SASEGT. The CDR3 has 12 amino acids. Between the trimmed V and J ends, which lost 7 bases and 5 bases, there was a span of 8 bases. The CDR3: CASKGPNEKLFF. CDR3 in DNA: TGTGCCAGCAAAGGTCCGAATGAAAAACTGTTTTTT.

The chain carries TRBV11-2 and TRBJ2-1, with 10 bases lining up with TRBD2. Germline-derived CDR1 and CDR2 are SGHAT and FQNNGV. The length of the CDR3 is 15 residues. Trimming took 5 bases from V and 6 from J; bases not matched to a gene: 7. CDR3 region: CASSPPGTSVNEQFF. The CDR3 DNA follows: TGTGCCAGCAGCCCACCCGGGACTAGCGTCAATGAGCAGTTCTTC.

This chain connects TRBV14 to TRBJ2-1; D perhaps matches TRBD2 (7 bases). From germline, CDR1 is SGHDN and CDR2 FVKESK. V lost 4 bases and J 12 bases, leaving 19 bases between the germline ends. The CDR3 runs 14 residues. The DNA for the CDR3 is TGTGCCAGCAGCCTCGGAACGGGGGGCCCAGGGCAGTTCTTC. It yields the protein CASSLGTGGPGQFF.

This clonotype has just a few counts. This chain uses TRBV7-3 with TRBJ2-3, with 7 bases matching TRBD2. J gave up 10 bases and V 5 bases, and 18 bases lay outside the gene matches. The germline V gene has CDR1 SGHTA and CDR2 FQGTGA. The CDR3 has 16 amino acids. The CDR3 is CASSPTTSASSRSQYF. The CDR3 nucleotides are TGTGCCAGCAGCCCCACCACTAGCGCTTCCAGCCGATCGCAGTATTTT.

V and J are TRBV6-1 and TRBJ1-2, with D uncertain. From germline, CDR1 is MNHNS and CDR2 SASEGT. V was cut by 1 base and J by 3 bases, with 3 bases left in between. This CDR3 contains 12 residues. The CDR3 here is CASSEVYYGYTF. The CDR3 nucleotides read TGTGCCAGCAGTGAAGTGTACTATGGCTACACCTTC.

V and J are TRBV6-5 and TRBJ2-3; no firm D call. This CDR3 spans 14 amino acids. Trimming stripped 0 bases from V and 5 bases from J, with 9 bases between. Per germline, CDR1 MNHEY and CDR2 SVGAGI. CDR3 region: CASSYSGSGDTQYF. In DNA, the CDR3 is TGTGCCAGCAGTTACTCAGGGTCTGGAGATACGCAGTATTTT.

The rearrangement joins TRBV6-1 to TRBJ1-1; the D gene is possibly TRBD1 (5 bases). Germline V lookup: CDR1 MNHNS, CDR2 SASEGT. The V end was cut by 6 bases, the J end by 0 bases, with 8 bases between. The CDR3 contains 13 residues. The CDR3 DNA reads as TGTGCCAGCAGACAGGCCATGAACACTGAAGCTTTCTTT. Protein: CASRQAMNTEAFF.

This chain joins TRBV5-4 and TRBJ1-6, with a possible D match to TRBD1 (6 bases). Germline loops: CDR1 SGHNT, CDR2 YYREEE (reference sequence). The CDR3 length is 14 residues. With 4 bases removed from V and 11 bases from J, the gap between germline ends came to 16 bases. CDR3 sequence: CASSLSPGEAPLHF. CDR3 DNA: TGTGCCAGCAGCCTCTCCCCAGGGGAGGCACCCCTCCACTTT.

This clonotype has just a few counts. CDR3 region: CASSSRDRYYNEQFF. The CDR3 DNA reads TGTGCCAGCAGCTCCCGGGACAGATACTACAATGAGCAGTTCTTC. J is TRBJ2-1 and V is TRBV5-6, with TRBD1 matching over 7 bases. This CDR3 comprises 15 residues. V lost 3 bases to trimming and J lost 3 bases; unmatched junction nucleotides: 6. Germline CDR1 and CDR2: SGHDT and YYEEEE.

This clonotype occurred a few times. The chain combines TRBV7-9 with TRBJ1-4, with TRBD1 matching 8 bases. The germline V gene has CDR1 SEHNR and CDR2 FQNEAQ (reference sequence). This CDR3 contains 16 residues. Trimming took 5 bases from V and 5 from J; bases not matched to a gene: 10. CDR3 in amino acids: CASSPGQGLSNEKLFF. Here the CDR3 DNA reads TGTGCCAGCAGCCCTGGACAGGGCCTCTCGAATGAAAAACTGTTTTTT.

This chain links TRBV29-1 with TRBJ2-1; 12 bases line up with TRBD2. J gave up 6 bases and V 4 bases, and 10 bases lay outside the gene matches. This CDR3 is 16 amino acids long. CDR1 and CDR2 (germline): SQVTM, ANQGSEA. CDR3 nucleotide sequence: TGCAGCGTTGTAGGCTCTAGCGGGGGGGCCCTCAATGAGCAGTTCTTC. Translation: CSVVGSSGGALNEQFF.

This clonotype was recorded a few times. The rearrangement uses TRBV5-5 and TRBJ1-1; tentatively, D is TRBD1 (5 bases). CDR1 and CDR2 from the germline V gene are SGHKS and YYEKEE (reference sequence). This CDR3 spans 17 amino acids. V lost 3 bases and J lost 4, with 22 bases in between. CDR3 DNA: TGTGCCAGCAGCTCCCCTCCGGGGACCAGCAGAACCACTGAAGCTTTCTTT. Its protein is CASSSPPGTSRTTEAFF. Looking up the rest from reference TRBV5-5 and TRBJ1-1 gives the full variable domain: DAGVTQSPTHLIKTRGQQVTLRCSPISGHKSVSWYQQVLGQGPQFIFQYYEKEERGRGNFPDRFSARQFPNYSSELNVNALLLGDSALYLCASSSPPGTSRTTEAFFGQGTRLTVV.

This chain uses TRBV6-6 with TRBJ2-7, with D unclear. CDR1 is MNHNY, CDR2 SVGAGI, per germline (reference sequence). CDR3 length equals 13 residues. With 6 bases removed from V and 0 bases from J, the gap between germline ends came to 9 bases. The CDR3 loop is CASRGYPSYEQYV. The CDR3 nucleotides read TGTGCCAGCAGGGGGTATCCCTCCTACGAGCAGTACGTC.

This clonotype was seen a few times. CDR3: CASSTIDLEAFF. For the CDR3, the DNA is TGTGCCAGCAGCACAATTGATTTGGAAGCTTTCTTT. The V gene is TRBV12-3 or TRBV12-4, the J gene TRBJ1-1; no definite D call. V lost 6 bases and J lost 8, with 13 bases in between. The CDR3 has 12 amino acids.

This chain uses TRBV6-4 with TRBJ1-6, with unresolved D. Trimming removed 0 bases from V and 7 bases from J, with 10 bases in between. Germline loops: CDR1 MRHNA, CDR2 SNTAGT. This CDR3 has 15 residues. The CDR3 coding sequence is TGTGCCAGCAGTGACTCTAACGTGGGGAATTCACCCCTCCACTTT. Translated: CASSDSNVGNSPLHF.

There are a few counts of this clonotype. This chain uses TRBV20-1 with TRBJ1-2; D uncertain. Germline values: CDR1 DFQATT, CDR2 SNEGSKA (reference sequence). With 1 base removed from V and 4 bases from J, the gap between germline ends came to 13 bases. The CDR3 totals 14 residues. The CDR3 bases are TGCAGTGCTAGAGCCTCCGGGCCCCTCTATGGCTACACCTTC. Residues: CSARASGPLYGYTF.

In its sample, this clonotype was seen a few times. The V gene is TRBV6-6, the J gene TRBJ2-7; TRBD2 is a possible D gene (5 bases). Per germline, CDR1 MNHNY and CDR2 SVGAGI (reference sequence). The CDR3 length is 16 residues. The V end lost 2 bases, the J end lost 0 bases, and 14 bases lay between the germline ends. CDR3 in amino acids: CASSYGGRGTSYEQYV. Written as DNA, the CDR3 is TGTGCCAGCAGTTACGGAGGTCGAGGCACCTCCTACGAGCAGTACGTC.

The chain combines TRBV3-1 with TRBJ2-1; D could derive from TRBD1 or TRBD2 (6 bases each). Germline CDR1 is LGHDT and CDR2 is YNNKEL (reference sequence). The CDR3 sequence is 12 residues long. V dropped 1 base and J dropped 9 bases, with 7 bases sitting between them. CDR3 in amino acids: CASSQGGAEQFF. CDR3 DNA sequence: TGTGCCAGCAGCCAAGGGGGGGCTGAGCAGTTCTTC.

V usage is TRBV5-4 and J usage is TRBJ2-7; 10 bases fit TRBD1. The CDR3 is made up of 15 amino acids. CDR1 and CDR2 from the germline V gene are SGHNT and YYREEE (reference sequence). J gave up 2 bases and V 3 bases, and 5 bases lay outside the gene matches. The CDR3 here is CASSWGTGDTYEQYF. In nucleotides, the CDR3 is TGTGCCAGCAGCTGGGGGACAGGGGATACCTACGAGCAGTACTTC. The variable domain in full, completed from reference TRBV5-4 and TRBJ2-7, reads ETGVTQSPTHLIKTRGQQVTLRCSSQSGHNTVSWYQQALGQGPQFIFQYYREEENGRGNFPPRFSGLQFPNYSSELNVNALELDDSALYLCASSWGTGDTYEQYFGPGTRLTVT.

This chain connects TRBV15 to TRBJ2-1, with D possibly called TRBD1 or TRBD2 (6 bases each). The CDR3 has 15 residues. V gave up 1 base and J gave up 5 bases, with 12 bases separating them. CDR1 LNHNV and CDR2 YYDKDF come from the germline V gene (reference sequence). The CDR3 DNA reads TGTGCCACCAGCAGAGTCACGGGGGCAAACAATGAGCAGTTCTTC. Its translation: CATSRVTGANNEQFF. The entire variable domain, with the rest obtained from reference TRBV15 and TRBJ2-1, is as follows: DAMVIQNPRYQVTQFGKPVTLSCSQTLNHNVMYWYQQKSSQAPKLLFHYYDKDFNNEADTPDNFQSRRPNTSFCFLDIRSPGLGDTAMYLCATSRVTGANNEQFFGPGTRLTVL.

V is TRBV14 and J is TRBJ2-5; tentatively, D is TRBD1 or TRBD2 (5 bases each). Germline CDR1 reads SGHDN; CDR2 reads FVKESK. This CDR3 has 14 amino acids. Between the trimmed V and J ends, which lost 4 bases and 0 bases, there was a span of 9 bases. The CDR3 nucleotides read TGTGCCAGCAGCCCGTGGGGACACCAAGAGACCCAGTACTTC. Its protein is CASSPWGHQETQYF.

This chain joins TRBV7-9 and TRBJ2-7; TRBD1 matches at 9 bases. CDR1 is SEHNR and CDR2 is FQNEAQ in the germline V gene (reference sequence). CDR3 length: 13 amino acids. V gave up 7 bases and J gave up 5 bases; unmatched junction bases: 6. This CDR3 is CASNDRGDHEQYF. The CDR3 coding sequence is TGTGCCAGCAACGACAGGGGGGACCACGAGCAGTACTTC.

This clonotype was seen at least ten times. The chain has TRBV7-6 and TRBJ1-1, with TRBD1 matching over 7 bases. The CDR3 has 18 residues. V dropped 0 bases and J dropped 1; count of bases not matched to a gene: 11. Germline values: CDR1 SGHVS, CDR2 FNYEAQ. CDR3 in amino acids: CASSLALGQVTENTEAFF. CDR3 in DNA: TGTGCCAGCAGCTTAGCTCTCGGACAGGTCACTGAGAACACTGAAGCTTTCTTT. The full variable domain, completed using reference TRBV7-6 and TRBJ1-1, is GAGVSQSPRYKVTKRGQDVALRCDPISGHVSLYWYRQALGQGPEFLTYFNYEAQQDKSGLPNDRFSAERPEGSISTLTIQRTEQRDSAMYRCASSLALGQVTENTEAFFGQGTRLTVV.